This T cell receptor beta chain was sequenced in a study of blood T cell repertoires in COVID-19. Repertoires were generated with immunoSEQ multiplex PCR, while TCRdb's copy carries only in-frame clones and drops some. The repertoire holds a few hundred thousand clones, with about 90% as singletons. The CDR3 has 15 residues. V gave up 1 base and J gave up 0 bases; unmatched junction bases: 3. Germline V gives CDR1 GTSNPN, CDR2 SVGIG (reference sequence). The material sequenced was peripheral blood. This chain connects TRBV30 to TRBJ2-3; 8 nucleotides match TRBD1. The TCR comes from a woman aged 45-60 years with acute or convalescent COVID-19. The CDR3 region is CAWSARDRSTDTQYF. The CDR3 bases are TGTGCCTGGAGTGCCAGGGACAGGAGCACAGATACGCAGTATTTT. Full variable domain (rest looked up from reference TRBV30 and TRBJ2-3): SQTIHQWPATLVQPVGSPLSLECTVEGTSNPNLYWYRQAAGRGLQLLFYSVGIGQISSEVPQNLSASRPQDRQFILSSKKLLLSDSGFYLCAWSARDRSTDTQYFGPGTRLTVL.